These 15 T cell receptor beta chains came from one sample sequenced in a study of PD-1 blockade in classical Hodgkin lymphoma. Described time point: cycle 4 day 1 (C4D1), after six to seven weeks of nivolumab. Following autologous stem cell transplantation, relapse occurred in every patient, and exposure to brentuximab vedotin varied. The method was immunoSEQ multiplex PCR; TCRdb's version includes in-frame clones alone and lacks a portion of them. Found here are tens of thousands of clones, about 76% of them singletons; the top ten hold around 12%. This material consisted of peripheral blood mononuclear cells (PBMCs), taken before the fourth cycle of nivolumab. These receptors were taken from a human donor with classical Hodgkin lymphoma.

The chain combines TRBV13 with TRBJ2-7; 13 bases align to TRBD2. Germline loops: CDR1 PRHDT, CDR2 FYEKMQ (reference sequence). Trimming cost V 6 bases and J 5 bases; bases outside gene matches: 7. This CDR3 comprises 15 residues. The CDR3 DNA sequence: TGTGCCAGCAGTGACACCGGGACTAGCGGGAACGAGCAGTACTTC. Translated, it gives CASSDTGTSGNEQYF.

The chain recombines TRBV28 with TRBJ2-1; TRBD2 matches 11 bases. The CDR3 consists of 16 residues. CDR1 MDHEN and CDR2 SYDVKM come from the germline V gene. The ends lost 4 bases at V and 6 bases at J; junction bases unmatched: 8. CDR3 coding DNA: TGTGCCAGCAGTTCCCTGACTAGCGGGAAGGCCAATGAGCAGTTCTTC. Its translation is CASSSLTSGKANEQFF.

The chain combines TRBV7-2 with TRBJ2-7, with 8 bases fitting TRBD2. V shed 4 bases and J 3 bases; nucleotides not matched to a gene: 5. CDR3 length: 14 residues. Germline V CDR1 and CDR2: SGHTA, FQGNSA. CDR3 nucleotides: TGTGCCAGCAGCTCGCAAGCGGGAGACTACGAGCAGTACTTC. Encoded protein: CASSSQAGDYEQYF.

This clone was counted once. This sequence joins TRBV5-1 and TRBJ2-7; 7 bases line up with TRBD2. The junction had 7 bases not matched to a gene; V was cut back by 4 bases and J by 3 bases. The CDR3 has 14 residues. Germline lookup yields CDR1 SGHRS and CDR2 YFSETQ. The CDR3 DNA reads as TGCGCCAGCAGCCCTAGCGGTGGTTTCTACGAGCAGTACTTC. As protein: CASSPSGGFYEQYF.

The V gene is TRBV28, the J gene TRBJ1-2; D gene unclear. V was shortened by 3 bases and J by 7 bases, with 12 bases between the two germline ends. This CDR3 contains 13 residues. The germline V gene has CDR1 MDHEN and CDR2 SYDVKM. CDR3 sequence (DNA): TGTGCCAGCAGTTTCGGGGTTCGGATTGGCTACACCTTC. It specifies CASSFGVRIGYTF.

This clone was counted a few times. The chain carries TRBV5-8 and TRBJ2-1; D ambiguous. The ends were cut back, 2 bases at V and 3 bases at J, with 9 bases in the middle. The CDR3 runs 14 residues. Germline values: CDR1 SGHTS, CDR2 YDEGEE. The CDR3 loop is CASSLQRGYNEQFF. The CDR3 coding sequence is TGTGCCAGCAGCTTACAGCGAGGCTACAATGAGCAGTTCTTC. The full variable domain, its missing parts supplied by reference TRBV5-8 and TRBJ2-1, is EAGVTQSPTHLIKTRGQQATLRCSPISGHTSVYWYQQALGLGLQFLLWYDEGEERNRGNFPPRFSGRQFPNYSSELNVNALELEDSALYLCASSLQRGYNEQFFGPGTRLTVL.

The chain is built from TRBV9 and TRBJ1-4, with D maybe TRBD1 (6 bases). This CDR3 comprises 14 residues. CDR1 SGDLS and CDR2 YYNGEE come from the germline V gene. Trimming cost V 0 bases and J 8 bases, with 11 bases left between them. Written as DNA, the CDR3 is TGTGCCAGCAGCGTAGCTGCAGGGGAGGAAAAACTGTTTTTT. This gives the protein CASSVAAGEEKLFF.

The chain uses TRBV5-1 and TRBJ1-5; D not resolved. The CDR3 extends over 15 amino acids. Germline V gene data show CDR1 as SGHRS and CDR2 as YFSETQ. The ends were cut back, 0 bases at V and 0 bases at J, with 7 bases in the middle. CDR3 nucleotides: TGCGCCAGCAGCTTGGGACACTTTAGCAATCAGCCCCAGCATTTT. Translation gives CASSLGHFSNQPQHF.

CDR3 DNA sequence: TGTGCCAGCAGTCCAAACGGGGTAGCGAACTACAATGAGCAGTTCTTC. Amino acid sequence: CASSPNGVANYNEQFF. The rearrangement joins TRBV28 to TRBJ2-1, with a weak D call TRBD2 (5 bases). Trimming stripped 5 bases from V and 3 bases from J, with 17 bases between. The CDR3 runs 16 residues. Germline lookup yields CDR1 MDHEN and CDR2 SYDVKM.

The V and J genes are TRBV5-1 and TRBJ2-5; 8 bases agree with TRBD1. The CDR3 runs to 16 residues. Losses at the gene ends were 0 bases for V and 3 bases for J; bases not matched to a gene: 7. CDR1 and CDR2 from the germline V gene are SGHRS and YFSETQ. CDR3 nucleotides: TGCGCCAGCAGCTTGGTTCCGGGACAGGAGAAAGAGACCCAGTACTTC. Translated, it gives CASSLVPGQEKETQYF.

This chain uses TRBV5-1 with TRBJ2-7; perhaps TRBD1 as D (5 bases). CDR3 length: 14 residues. CDR1 is SGHRS, CDR2 YFSETQ, per germline. Trimming stripped 1 base from V and 5 bases from J, with 13 bases between. DNA for the CDR3: TGCGCCAGCAGCTTGTATTCAGGGCGCGACGAGCAGTACTTC. This sequence encodes CASSLYSGRDEQYF. Filled out from reference TRBV5-1 and TRBJ2-7, the complete variable domain reads KAGVTQTPRYLIKTRGQQVTLSCSPISGHRSVSWYQQTPGQGLQFLFEYFSETQRNKGNFPGRFSGRQFSNSRSEMNVSTLELGDSALYLCASSLYSGRDEQYFGPGTRLTVT.

The CDR3 loop reads CASSYGGSRETQYF. The CDR3 DNA is TGTGCCAGCAGTTACGGGGGGTCTCGGGAGACCCAGTACTTC. The rearrangement links TRBV6-5 to TRBJ2-5, with a tentative D call TRBD2 (6 bases). The CDR3 has 14 amino acids. Per germline, CDR1 MNHEY and CDR2 SVGAGI. Trimming stripped 2 bases from V and 5 bases from J, with 12 bases between.

The V call is TRBV28, the J call TRBJ2-1, with D possibly matching TRBD1 (6 bases). There are 16 residues in the CDR3. The V gene's germline CDR1 is MDHEN and CDR2 SYDVKM. Trimming removed 5 bases from V and 7 bases from J, with 21 bases in between. The CDR3 loop reads CASSPTFTGRGNEQFF. CDR3 coding DNA: TGTGCCAGCAGTCCGACCTTTACAGGGAGAGGTAATGAGCAGTTCTTC.

This sequence joins TRBV14 and TRBJ2-3, with a possible D match to TRBD1 (6 bases). The CDR3 length is 16 residues. With 3 bases removed from V and 3 bases from J, the gap between germline ends came to 16 bases. Germline V gene data show CDR1 as SGHDN and CDR2 as FVKESK. The CDR3 nucleotides are TGTGCCAGCAGCCATGTACAGGGAAGGTGGACAGATACGCAGTATTTT. Its protein product is CASSHVQGRWTDTQYF. The full variable domain, rest sourced from reference TRBV14 and TRBJ2-3, is EAGVTQFPSHSVIEKGQTVTLRCDPISGHDNLYWYRRVMGKEIKFLLHFVKESKQDESGMPNNRFLAERTGGTYSTLKVQPAELEDSGVYFCASSHVQGRWTDTQYFGPGTRLTVL.

This chain joins TRBV28 and TRBJ1-5; D is unclear. V shed 6 bases and J shed 4 bases, with 7 bases lying between them. From germline, CDR1 is MDHEN and CDR2 SYDVKM. The CDR3 is 12 amino acids. The CDR3 coding sequence is TGTGCCAGCAGGGAGCCTAATCAGCCCCAGCATTTT. Amino acids: CASREPNQPQHF.